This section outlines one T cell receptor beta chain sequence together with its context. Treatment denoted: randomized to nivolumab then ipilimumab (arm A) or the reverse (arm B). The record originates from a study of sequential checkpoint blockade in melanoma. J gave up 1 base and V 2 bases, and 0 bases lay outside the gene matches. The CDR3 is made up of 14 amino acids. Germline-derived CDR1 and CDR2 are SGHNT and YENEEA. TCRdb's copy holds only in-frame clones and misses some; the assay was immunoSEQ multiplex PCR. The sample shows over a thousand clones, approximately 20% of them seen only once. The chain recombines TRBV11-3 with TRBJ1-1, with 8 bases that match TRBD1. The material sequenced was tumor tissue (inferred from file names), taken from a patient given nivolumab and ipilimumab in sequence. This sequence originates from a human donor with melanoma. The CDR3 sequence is CASSLTGGNTEAFF. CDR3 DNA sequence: TGTGCCAGCAGCTTAACAGGGGGGAACACTGAAGCTTTCTTT.